A selection of T cell receptor beta chains follows, all from one sample in a study of breast tumors, draining lymph nodes, adjacent tissues. Each CDR3 protein gets one entry after TCRdb re-called the multiplex PCR reads with MiXCR. The data contain 200,000 or so distinct CDR3 sequences, roughly 31% of them singletons. Sequenced input: axillary lymph node tissue. The receptor source for this set is a female donor with breast cancer. Some clones in this sample may be carry-over from other donors' samples. Both conserved end residues are part of each CDR3. A D gene is named only where the DNA matches it firmly. Clone sizes are given selectively: once, few, many, or a class where the clone is expanded.

many,TRBJ2-7,TRBD1,TRBV20-1,TGCAGTGCTTTCCTAGGGGGCCTGGGTGAGCAGTACTTC,CSAFLGGLGEQYF
many,TRBJ1-2,TRBD1,TRBV20-1,TGCAGTGCAATCCAGGGGGCCCCTAACTATGGCTACACCTTC,CSAIQGAPNYGYTF
many,TRBJ1-4,-,TRBV7-9,TGTGCCAGCAGCAGGGCTGCAACTAATGAAAAACTGTTTTTT,CASSRAATNEKLFF
-,TRBJ2-7,TRBD1,TRBV2,TGTGCCAGCGCACCCACAGGGGGCTACGAGCGGTACTTC,CASAPTGGYERYF
many,TRBJ2-3,TRBD2,TRBV20-1,TGCAGTGTCCGCCCAGCGGGGGGGGATACGCAGTATTTT,CSVRPAGGDTQYF
many,TRBJ2-7,TRBD1,TRBV6-2/TRBV6-3,TGTGCCAGCAGTTCCCCCGGGACAGGGGGCGGGGAGCAGTACTTC,CASSSPGTGGGEQYF
-,TRBJ1-4,-,TRBV7-9,TGTGCCAGCAGGGACGACGGGGGGGCCGATGATGAAAAACTGTTTTTT,CASRDDGGADDEKLFF
many,TRBJ2-1,-,TRBV6-5,TGTGCCAGCAGTCTCACGGGACCCCAGTTCTTC,CASSLTGPQFF
many,TRBJ1-6,TRBD1,TRBV7-8,TGTGCCAGCAGGGCCGGGACAGGCAATTCACCCCTCCACTTT,CASRAGTGNSPLHF
many,TRBJ1-3,-,TRBV20-1,TGCAGTGCTAGAGGGGCAGGGAACTCTGGAAACACCATATATTTT,CSARGAGNSGNTIYF
many,TRBJ1-2,-,TRBV2,TGTGCCAGCAGTGACAGATTGAATGGCTACACCTTC,CASSDRLNGYTF
many,TRBJ1-5,-,TRBV19,TGTGCCACTACGGAAGGGGGGTACAATCAGCCCCAGCATTTT,CATTEGGYNQPQHF
few,TRBJ2-6,-,TRBV5-6,TGTGCCAGCCGACACAGCTCTGCGGCCAACGTCCTGACTTTC,CASRHSSAANVLTF
many,TRBJ1-2,-,TRBV9,TGTGCCAGCAGCCTCTCCGGCGCTGAGGGTGGCTACACCTTC,CASSLSGAEGGYTF
-,TRBJ2-3,TRBD2,TRBV20-1,TGCAGTGCTAGAGCGGGAGGTTCTTGGGGGGGCACAGATACGCAGTATTTT,CSARAGGSWGGTDTQYF
many,TRBJ1-5,-,TRBV9,TGTGCCAGCAGCGGCGATGGAAATAGCAATCAGCCCCAGCATTTT,CASSGDGNSNQPQHF
many,TRBJ1-6,-,TRBV5-6,TGTGCCAGCACCTGGGGGCGGTATAATTCACCCCTCCACTTT,CASTWGRYNSPLHF
-,TRBJ1-4,-,TRBV20-1,TGCAGTGCTAGAGATCACGGGAGGGCGTTTTTT,CSARDHGRAFF
many,TRBJ2-7,TRBD1,TRBV9,TGTGCCAGCAGCGTATATGGGACAGGGTTAGGCGAGCAGTACTTC,CASSVYGTGLGEQYF
many,TRBJ2-3,TRBD2,TRBV20-1,TGCAGTGCTAGCAAGGCTAGCGGACCTAGCACAGATACGCAGTATTTT,CSASKASGPSTDTQYF
few,TRBJ2-5,-,TRBV11-2,TGTGCCAGCAGCTCAAGCTGGGCAGCGCAGGGAGAGACCCAGTACTTC,CASSSSWAAQGETQYF
many,TRBJ2-1,-,TRBV7-6,TGTGCCAGCAGCACCATCTCAGGGCGCCATGAGCAGTTCTTC,CASSTISGRHEQFF
few,TRBJ2-1,-,TRBV6-2/TRBV6-3,TGTGCCAGCAGACAGGGACCTTTAGAATACAATGAGCAGTTCTTC,CASRQGPLEYNEQFF
-,TRBJ1-1,-,TRBV15,TGTGCCACCAGCAGGGAGACAGGACCGAACACTGAAGCTTTCTTT,CATSRETGPNTEAFF
-,TRBJ1-1,-,TRBV2,TGTGCCAGCTGGGGGGGGACCGAGAGGGGAACTGAAGCTTTCTTT,CASWGGTERGTEAFF
-,TRBJ2-1,TRBD2,TRBV6-2/TRBV6-3,TGTGCCAGCAGTTACTCGATAGCTAGCGGGATACGCAATGAGCAGTTCTTC,CASSYSIASGIRNEQFF
many,TRBJ2-3,-,TRBV20-1,TGCAGTGCTAGAGATCCTTTTGGGGATACGCAGTATTTT,CSARDPFGDTQYF
-,TRBJ1-4,-,TRBV24-1,TGTGCCACCAGCAGTGGGGAGGGCACAACTAATGAAAAACTGTTTTTT,CATSSGEGTTNEKLFF
many,TRBJ2-7,-,TRBV7-6,TGTGCCAGCAGCTTAGCAGGGGACGAGCAGTACTTC,CASSLAGDEQYF
many,TRBJ2-7,TRBD2,TRBV7-2,TGTGCCAGCAGCTCCAGCGGGGGAGAGCAGTACTTC,CASSSSGGEQYF
-,TRBJ1-1,TRBD1,TRBV6-1,TGCGCCAGCAGAGAACCGGGACAGGCTTCCAACACTGAAGCTTTCTTT,CASREPGQASNTEAFF
-,TRBJ1-5,TRBD1,TRBV28,TGTGCCAGCAGGGGTGGGACAGGGGGGAGCAATCAGCCCCAGCATTTT,CASRGGTGGSNQPQHF
-,TRBJ2-6,-,TRBV6-6,TGTCCCAGCAGTCCGGGCGGCTCTGGGGCCAACGTCCTGGCTTTC,CPSSPGGSGANVLAF
many,TRBJ2-1,-,TRBV5-1,TGCGCCAGCAGCTTGGGGGATGGGGCCTACAATGAGCAGTTCTTC,CASSLGDGAYNEQFF
many,TRBJ2-6,-,TRBV20-1,TGCAGTGCTAGAGATAACGGGGGCTTAGGGGTGGGGGGTTTCGTCCTGACTTTC,CSARDNGGLGVGGFVLTF
-,TRBJ2-7,TRBD2,TRBV25-1,TGTGCCAGCACTCGGGGGGTATCCTATGACGAGCAGTACTTC,CASTRGVSYDEQYF
many,TRBJ2-5,-,TRBV11-2,TGTGCCAGCAGCTTTGGATATCGAGAGACCCAGTACTTC,CASSFGYRETQYF
many,TRBJ1-5,-,TRBV12-5,TGTGCTAGTGGTTTGGCCCCCTTGTCAGGTGAACCCCAGCATTTT,CASGLAPLSGEPQHF
many,TRBJ2-1,TRBD2,TRBV7-9,TGTGCCAGCAGCTTAGCGGGGGGCGGGAGGGCCTTTAATGAGCAGTTCTTC,CASSLAGGGRAFNEQFF
many,TRBJ2-3,-,TRBV20-1,TGCAGTGCTAGAGTTGTGACAGATACGCAGTATTTT,CSARVVTDTQYF
many,TRBJ2-7,TRBD1,TRBV7-9,TGTGCCAGCAGCTTTTCGGACAGGGGTCGGTACGAGCAGTACTTC,CASSFSDRGRYEQYF
-,TRBJ1-2,-,TRBV6-5,TGTGCCAGCAGCCGCGAGTTCCGGGCAGGGGTGTCTGGCTACACCTTC,CASSREFRAGVSGYTF
many,TRBJ2-3,-,TRBV6-1,TGTGCCACCGCCGGGGAGGGGGCTAGCACAGATACGCAGTATTTT,CATAGEGASTDTQYF
many,TRBJ2-7,-,TRBV9,TGTGCCAGCAGCGCGACAGATTACGAGCAGTACTTC,CASSATDYEQYF
-,TRBJ1-5,-,TRBV24-1,TGTGCCACCAGTGCTAGAGTTTTGAGTGGCAATCAGCCCCAGCATTTT,CATSARVLSGNQPQHF
many,TRBJ1-5,-,TRBV19,TGTGCCAGTAGTATAGCCGTGGGATTGAGCAATCAGCCCCAGCATTTT,CASSIAVGLSNQPQHF
-,TRBJ1-6,TRBD1,TRBV14,TGTGCCAGCAGCCCAGGGACAGGGAGTTCACCCCTCCACTTT,CASSPGTGSSPLHF
many,TRBJ2-7,TRBD1,TRBV7-9,TGTGCCAGCAGCTTAGGTGGGACAGCTACACTCCACGAGCAGTACTTC,CASSLGGTATLHEQYF